The rows below give T cell receptor beta chains drawn from one sample of a study of shared clonotypes between healthy human individuals. TCRdb's table, derived via immunoSEQ multiplex PCR, lists solely in-frame clones and lacks some. In the table there are over a million clones, 75% to 85% of which are singletons. Sequencing input: memory CD4+ T cells from PBMCs. The source is a young man in good health. Some clones in this sample may be carry-over from other donors' samples. Each CDR3 is given with its conserved first and last residue. Fields, in order: V gene, clone size, J gene, D gene, CDR3 protein, CDR3 DNA. The D gene is left open where the match is weak. Rows may omit the clone size; those that give it use once, few, many or a size class.

V gene: TRBV6-6
clone size: NA
J gene: TRBJ2-7
D gene: NA
CDR3 protein: CASGRLQGLSYEQYF
CDR3 DNA: TGTGCCAGCGGGAGGTTACAGGGCCTCTCCTACGAGCAGTACTTC

V gene: TRBV9
clone size: NA
J gene: TRBJ2-5
D gene: NA
CDR3 protein: CASSVDVQPQETQYF
CDR3 DNA: TGTGCCAGCAGCGTAGATGTCCAACCACAAGAGACCCAGTACTTC

V gene: TRBV9
clone size: NA
J gene: TRBJ2-7
D gene: TRBD1
CDR3 protein: CASSVGQGEIYEQYF
CDR3 DNA: TGTGCCAGCAGCGTGGGACAGGGTGAGATCTACGAGCAGTACTTC

V gene: TRBV5-6
clone size: NA
J gene: TRBJ1-4
D gene: NA
CDR3 protein: CASRPPRATNEKLFF
CDR3 DNA: TGTGCCAGCAGACCTCCTCGAGCAACTAATGAAAAACTGTTTTTT

V gene: TRBV6-1
clone size: NA
J gene: TRBJ2-7
D gene: NA
CDR3 protein: CASSEQGGHEQYF
CDR3 DNA: TGTGCCAGCAGTGAACAGGGCGGCCACGAGCAGTACTTC

V gene: TRBV19
clone size: NA
J gene: TRBJ2-7
D gene: NA
CDR3 protein: CASSIHYEQYF
CDR3 DNA: TGTGCCAGTAGTATCCACTACGAGCAGTACTTC

V gene: TRBV6-1
clone size: NA
J gene: TRBJ1-2
D gene: NA
CDR3 protein: CASSVDGSYGYTF
CDR3 DNA: TGTGCCAGCAGTGTGGACGGATCCTATGGCTACACCTTC

V gene: TRBV4-3
clone size: once
J gene: TRBJ1-6
D gene: NA
CDR3 protein: CASSQVDGDSPLHF
CDR3 DNA: TGCGCCAGCAGCCAAGTGGACGGGGATTCACCCCTCCACTTT

V gene: TRBV27
clone size: few
J gene: TRBJ1-2
D gene: TRBD1
CDR3 protein: CASSPGQGADYGYTF
CDR3 DNA: TGTGCCAGCAGTCCGGGACAGGGGGCCGACTATGGCTACACCTTC

V gene: TRBV15
clone size: NA
J gene: TRBJ2-1
D gene: TRBD2
CDR3 protein: CATSSGGTSGRMLFKQFF
CDR3 DNA: TGTGCCACCAGCAGCGGGGGTACAAGCGGGAGAATGCTATTCAAGCAGTTCTTC

V gene: TRBV4-1
clone size: NA
J gene: TRBJ1-4
D gene: NA
CDR3 protein: CASSRILRPGGGGEKLFF
CDR3 DNA: TGCGCCAGCAGCAGAATATTACGGCCCGGGGGAGGGGGTGAAAAACTGTTTTTT

V gene: TRBV28
clone size: NA
J gene: TRBJ1-3
D gene: NA
CDR3 protein: CASSGSSPGNTIYF
CDR3 DNA: TGTGCCAGCAGTGGAAGTTCGCCGGGAAACACCATATATTTT

V gene: TRBV7-3
clone size: NA
J gene: TRBJ1-1
D gene: TRBD1
CDR3 protein: CASSPTGGENTEAFF
CDR3 DNA: TGTGCCAGCAGCCCAACAGGGGGCGAGAACACTGAAGCTTTCTTT

V gene: TRBV7-7
clone size: NA
J gene: TRBJ2-5
D gene: TRBD1
CDR3 protein: CASSDDRAETQYF
CDR3 DNA: TGTGCCAGCAGCGACGACAGGGCTGAGACCCAGTACTTC

V gene: TRBV29-1
clone size: NA
J gene: TRBJ1-1
D gene: NA
CDR3 protein: CSVDRGTEAFF
CDR3 DNA: TGCAGCGTTGACAGGGGCACTGAAGCTTTCTTT

V gene: TRBV28
clone size: NA
J gene: TRBJ1-2
D gene: NA
CDR3 protein: CASSLPLGGTGQNYGYTF
CDR3 DNA: TGTGCCAGCAGTTTACCCCTGGGAGGGACCGGGCAGAACTATGGCTACACCTTC

V gene: TRBV28
clone size: NA
J gene: TRBJ2-7
D gene: NA
CDR3 protein: CASSPRPGLTSNEQYF
CDR3 DNA: TGTGCCAGCAGCCCCCGACCGGGACTTACCTCCAACGAGCAGTACTTC

V gene: TRBV10-3
clone size: NA
J gene: TRBJ2-7
D gene: TRBD1
CDR3 protein: CAIRDPQGVYEQYF
CDR3 DNA: TGTGCCATCAGAGATCCCCAGGGGGTCTACGAGCAGTACTTC

V gene: TRBV27
clone size: NA
J gene: TRBJ1-1
D gene: NA
CDR3 protein: CASSPDRSPLVGNTEAFF
CDR3 DNA: TGTGCCAGCAGCCCCGACAGGTCCCCTCTGGTTGGGAACACTGAAGCTTTCTTT

V gene: TRBV5-1
clone size: once
J gene: TRBJ1-2
D gene: TRBD1
CDR3 protein: CASSGRQGGYDGYTF
CDR3 DNA: TGCGCCAGCAGCGGAAGACAGGGCGGGTACGATGGCTACACCTTC

V gene: TRBV7-9
clone size: NA
J gene: TRBJ2-2
D gene: NA
CDR3 protein: CASLKKNTGELFF
CDR3 DNA: TGTGCCAGCCTGAAGAAGAACACCGGGGAGCTGTTTTTT

V gene: TRBV6-6
clone size: NA
J gene: TRBJ2-7
D gene: TRBD2
CDR3 protein: CASSKRERTYEQYF
CDR3 DNA: TGTGCCAGCAGCAAGCGGGAGAGGACCTACGAGCAGTACTTC

V gene: TRBV7-9
clone size: NA
J gene: TRBJ2-7
D gene: TRBD1
CDR3 protein: CASSLGQGPTYEQYF
CDR3 DNA: TGTGCCAGCAGCTTGGGACAGGGCCCCACCTACGAGCAGTACTTC

V gene: TRBV5-1
clone size: NA
J gene: TRBJ2-7
D gene: TRBD1
CDR3 protein: CASSPRDRYYEQYF
CDR3 DNA: TGCGCCAGCAGCCCCAGGGACAGATACTACGAGCAGTACTTC

V gene: TRBV6-5
clone size: NA
J gene: TRBJ1-1
D gene: TRBD1
CDR3 protein: CASSDGQGAIEAFF
CDR3 DNA: TGTGCCAGCAGTGACGGACAGGGGGCAATTGAAGCTTTCTTT

V gene: TRBV7-8
clone size: once
J gene: TRBJ2-5
D gene: NA
CDR3 protein: CASSLMVASETQYF
CDR3 DNA: TGTGCCAGCAGCTTAATGGTCGCTTCAGAGACCCAGTACTTC

V gene: TRBV7-6
clone size: NA
J gene: TRBJ1-4
D gene: TRBD1
CDR3 protein: CASSPQQGGNGKLFF
CDR3 DNA: TGTGCCAGCAGCCCCCAACAGGGGGGTAATGGAAAACTGTTTTTT

V gene: TRBV7-3
clone size: NA
J gene: TRBJ1-1
D gene: NA
CDR3 protein: CASSPMVGSEAFF
CDR3 DNA: TGTGCCAGCAGCCCCATGGTGGGGTCCGAAGCTTTCTTT

V gene: TRBV10-3
clone size: once
J gene: TRBJ2-5
D gene: NA
CDR3 protein: CAISESTEGRETQYF
CDR3 DNA: TGTGCCATCAGTGAGTCGACCGAGGGGAGAGAGACCCAGTACTTC

V gene: TRBV5-1
clone size: NA
J gene: TRBJ2-2
D gene: NA
CDR3 protein: CASSLAAGFTGELFF
CDR3 DNA: TGCGCCAGCAGCTTGGCGGCAGGGTTCACCGGGGAGCTGTTTTTT

V gene: TRBV5-6
clone size: NA
J gene: TRBJ1-5
D gene: NA
CDR3 protein: CASSLGRVGNQPQHF
CDR3 DNA: TGTGCCAGCAGCTTGGGCAGGGTGGGCAATCAGCCCCAGCATTTT

V gene: TRBV19
clone size: NA
J gene: TRBJ2-2
D gene: NA
CDR3 protein: CASSPIGGQATGELFF
CDR3 DNA: TGTGCCAGTAGTCCGATTGGGGGGCAGGCCACCGGGGAGCTGTTTTTT

V gene: TRBV7-9
clone size: NA
J gene: TRBJ2-5
D gene: NA
CDR3 protein: CASSSGAPPGETQYF
CDR3 DNA: TGTGCCAGCAGCTCAGGAGCCCCTCCGGGGGAGACCCAGTACTTC

V gene: TRBV5-1
clone size: NA
J gene: TRBJ2-3
D gene: TRBD2
CDR3 protein: CASRLTSGTDTQYF
CDR3 DNA: TGCGCCAGCAGACTGACTAGCGGCACAGATACGCAGTATTTT

V gene: TRBV5-4
clone size: NA
J gene: TRBJ2-2
D gene: NA
CDR3 protein: CASSLGGTSTGELFF
CDR3 DNA: TGTGCCAGCAGCTTGGGGGGGACATCCACCGGGGAGCTGTTTTTT

V gene: TRBV2
clone size: few
J gene: TRBJ1-2
D gene: NA
CDR3 protein: CASSEGLGNYGYTF
CDR3 DNA: TGTGCCAGCAGTGAAGGCCTAGGGAACTATGGCTACACCTTC

V gene: TRBV11-2
clone size: NA
J gene: TRBJ1-5
D gene: NA
CDR3 protein: CASSFATDSNQPQHF
CDR3 DNA: TGTGCCAGCAGCTTTGCGACGGATAGCAATCAGCCCCAGCATTTT

V gene: TRBV7-9
clone size: NA
J gene: TRBJ1-4
D gene: NA
CDR3 protein: CASSSQGPSEKLFF
CDR3 DNA: TGTGCCAGCAGCTCCCAGGGTCCCAGTGAAAAACTGTTTTTT

V gene: TRBV29-1
clone size: NA
J gene: TRBJ2-1
D gene: TRBD2
CDR3 protein: CSVEPRGLAGGPPNYNEQFF
CDR3 DNA: TGCAGCGTTGAACCAAGGGGACTAGCGGGAGGCCCCCCTAATTACAATGAGCAGTTCTTC

V gene: TRBV27
clone size: NA
J gene: TRBJ2-6
D gene: TRBD2
CDR3 protein: CASSAPGTSGVSGANVLTF
CDR3 DNA: TGTGCCAGCAGTGCACCCGGGACTAGCGGGGTATCTGGGGCCAACGTCCTGACTTTC

V gene: TRBV7-3
clone size: NA
J gene: TRBJ2-5
D gene: TRBD2
CDR3 protein: CASSRTGGTQETQYF
CDR3 DNA: TGTGCCAGCAGCCGGACGGGAGGGACCCAAGAGACCCAGTACTTC

V gene: TRBV18
clone size: NA
J gene: TRBJ2-3
D gene: TRBD1
CDR3 protein: CASSPRQGGANTQYF
CDR3 DNA: TGTGCCAGCTCACCGAGACAGGGTGGGGCGAATACGCAGTATTTT

V gene: TRBV28
clone size: NA
J gene: TRBJ1-2
D gene: TRBD1
CDR3 protein: CASSLWTGGANYGYTF
CDR3 DNA: TGTGCCAGCAGTTTATGGACAGGGGGCGCTAACTATGGCTACACCTTC

V gene: TRBV2
clone size: NA
J gene: TRBJ2-5
D gene: TRBD2
CDR3 protein: CATADGRAWETQYF
CDR3 DNA: TGTGCCACAGCCGACGGGAGGGCCTGGGAGACCCAGTACTTC

V gene: TRBV7-8
clone size: NA
J gene: TRBJ2-2
D gene: NA
CDR3 protein: CASSPRIGTQNTGELFF
CDR3 DNA: TGTGCCAGCAGCCCTAGGATCGGGACTCAGAACACCGGGGAGCTGTTTTTT

V gene: TRBV6-6
clone size: NA
J gene: TRBJ1-1
D gene: NA
CDR3 protein: CASSYLAQDTEAFF
CDR3 DNA: TGTGCCAGCAGTTACTTGGCGCAGGACACTGAAGCTTTCTTT

V gene: TRBV15
clone size: few
J gene: TRBJ1-1
D gene: NA
CDR3 protein: CATSREMNTEAFF
CDR3 DNA: TGTGCCACCAGCAGAGAAATGAACACTGAAGCTTTCTTT

V gene: TRBV5-1
clone size: NA
J gene: TRBJ2-7
D gene: NA
CDR3 protein: CASSLGAGSSYEQYF
CDR3 DNA: TGCGCCAGCAGCTTGGGGGCAGGGAGCTCCTACGAGCAGTACTTC

V gene: TRBV6-6
clone size: few
J gene: TRBJ2-3
D gene: NA
CDR3 protein: CASEDGTDTQYF
CDR3 DNA: TGTGCCAGCGAAGATGGCACAGATACGCAGTATTTT

V gene: TRBV5-1
clone size: NA
J gene: TRBJ1-3
D gene: TRBD1
CDR3 protein: CASSLGTGSGNTIYF
CDR3 DNA: TGCGCCAGCAGCTTGGGGACAGGATCTGGAAACACCATATATTTT

V gene: TRBV27
clone size: NA
J gene: TRBJ2-7
D gene: TRBD2
CDR3 protein: CASSLSIAGVYEQYF
CDR3 DNA: TGTGCCAGCAGTTTATCGATAGCGGGAGTGTACGAGCAGTACTTC

V gene: TRBV11-2
clone size: NA
J gene: TRBJ2-2
D gene: TRBD1
CDR3 protein: CASSLDGTGTGELFF
CDR3 DNA: TGTGCCAGCAGCTTAGATGGGACAGGCACCGGGGAGCTGTTTTTT

V gene: TRBV5-1
clone size: NA
J gene: TRBJ2-2
D gene: NA
CDR3 protein: CASSSQQGGGTGELFF
CDR3 DNA: TGCGCCAGCAGCTCACAACAGGGCGGGGGCACCGGGGAGCTGTTTTTT

V gene: TRBV5-1
clone size: NA
J gene: TRBJ2-1
D gene: TRBD2
CDR3 protein: CASSLVQTGTSGRNEQFF
CDR3 DNA: TGCGCCAGCAGCTTGGTGCAAACCGGGACTAGCGGGAGGAATGAGCAGTTCTTC

V gene: TRBV6-1
clone size: NA
J gene: TRBJ1-6
D gene: NA
CDR3 protein: CASSEGQSNNSPLHF
CDR3 DNA: TGTGCCAGCAGTGAGGGCCAGTCGAATAATTCACCCCTCCACTTT